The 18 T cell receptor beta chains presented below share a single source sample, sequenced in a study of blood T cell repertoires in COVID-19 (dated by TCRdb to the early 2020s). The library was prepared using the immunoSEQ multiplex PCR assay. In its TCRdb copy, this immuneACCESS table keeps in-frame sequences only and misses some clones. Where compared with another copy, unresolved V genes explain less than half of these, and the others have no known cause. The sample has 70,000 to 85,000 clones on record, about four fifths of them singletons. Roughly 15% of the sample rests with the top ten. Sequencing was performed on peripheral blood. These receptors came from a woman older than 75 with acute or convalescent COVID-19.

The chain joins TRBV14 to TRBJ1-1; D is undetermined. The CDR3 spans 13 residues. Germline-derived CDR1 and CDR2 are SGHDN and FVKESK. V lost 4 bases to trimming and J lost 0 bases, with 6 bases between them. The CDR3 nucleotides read TGTGCCAGCAGCCGAGGCCTGAACACTGAAGCTTTCTTT. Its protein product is CASSRGLNTEAFF.

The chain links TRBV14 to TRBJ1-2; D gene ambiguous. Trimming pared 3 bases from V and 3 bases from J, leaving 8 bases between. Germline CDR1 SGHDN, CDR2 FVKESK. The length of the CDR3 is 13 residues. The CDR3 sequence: CASSHQADYGYTF. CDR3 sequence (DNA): TGTGCCAGCAGCCACCAGGCAGACTATGGCTACACCTTC. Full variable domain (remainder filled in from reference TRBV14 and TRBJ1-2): EAGVTQFPSHSVIEKGQTVTLRCDPISGHDNLYWYRRVMGKEIKFLLHFVKESKQDESGMPNNRFLAERTGGTYSTLKVQPAELEDSGVYFCASSHQADYGYTFGSGTRLTVV.

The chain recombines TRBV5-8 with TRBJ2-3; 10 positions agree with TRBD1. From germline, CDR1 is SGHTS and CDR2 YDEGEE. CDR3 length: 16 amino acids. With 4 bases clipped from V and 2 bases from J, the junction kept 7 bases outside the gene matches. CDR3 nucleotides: TGTGCCAGCAGCCTCGGACAGGGGGATCTCACAGATACGCAGTATTTT. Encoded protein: CASSLGQGDLTDTQYF.

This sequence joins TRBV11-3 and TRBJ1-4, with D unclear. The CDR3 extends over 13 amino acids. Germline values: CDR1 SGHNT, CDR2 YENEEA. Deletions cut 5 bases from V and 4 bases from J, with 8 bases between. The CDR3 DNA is TGTGCCAGCAGCCGCGGAGTTAATGAAAAACTGTTTTTT. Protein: CASSRGVNEKLFF. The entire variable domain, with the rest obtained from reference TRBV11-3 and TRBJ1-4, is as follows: EAGVVQSPRYKIIEKKQPVAFWCNPISGHNTLYWYLQNLGQGPELLIRYENEEAVDDSQLPKDRFSAERLKGVDSTLKIQPAELGDSAVYLCASSRGVNEKLFFGSGTQLSVL.

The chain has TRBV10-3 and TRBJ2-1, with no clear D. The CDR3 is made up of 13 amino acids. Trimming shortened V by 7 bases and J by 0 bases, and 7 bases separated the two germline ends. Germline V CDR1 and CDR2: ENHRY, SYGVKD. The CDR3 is CAITRSSYNEQFF. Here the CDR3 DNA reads TGTGCCATCACGAGGAGCTCCTACAATGAGCAGTTCTTC.

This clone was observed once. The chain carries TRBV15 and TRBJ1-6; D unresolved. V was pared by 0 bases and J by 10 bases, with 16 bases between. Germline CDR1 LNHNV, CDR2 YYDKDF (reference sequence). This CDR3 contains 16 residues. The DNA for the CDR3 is TGTGCCACCAGCAGAGACTTACGGGAGGTTGGGTCACCCCTCCACTTT. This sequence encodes CATSRDLREVGSPLHF.

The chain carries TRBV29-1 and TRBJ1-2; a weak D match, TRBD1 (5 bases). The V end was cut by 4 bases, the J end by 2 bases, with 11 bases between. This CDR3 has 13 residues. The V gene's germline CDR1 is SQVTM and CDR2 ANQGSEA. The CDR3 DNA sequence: TGCAGCGTTGGTTCAGGGTTGAACTATGGCTACACCTTC. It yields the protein CSVGSGLNYGYTF.

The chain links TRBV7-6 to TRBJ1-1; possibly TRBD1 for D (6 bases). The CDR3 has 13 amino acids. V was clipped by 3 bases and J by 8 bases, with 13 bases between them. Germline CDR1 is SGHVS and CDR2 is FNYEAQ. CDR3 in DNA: TGTGCCAGCAGCTTTACAGGGAACCCCGAAGCTTTCTTT. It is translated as CASSFTGNPEAFF.

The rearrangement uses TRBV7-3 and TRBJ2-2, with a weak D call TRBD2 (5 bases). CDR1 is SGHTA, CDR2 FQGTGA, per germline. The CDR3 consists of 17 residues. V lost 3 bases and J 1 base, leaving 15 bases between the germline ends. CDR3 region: CASSFGRNSGNTGELFF. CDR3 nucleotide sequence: TGTGCCAGCAGCTTCGGTAGGAACAGCGGGAACACCGGGGAGCTGTTTTTT.

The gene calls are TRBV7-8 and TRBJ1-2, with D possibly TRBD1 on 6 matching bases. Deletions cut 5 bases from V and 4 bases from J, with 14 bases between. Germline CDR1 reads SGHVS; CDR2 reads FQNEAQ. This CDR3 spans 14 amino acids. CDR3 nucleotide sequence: TGTGCCAGCAGCGTTTCACAGGGAAGCTATGGCTACACCTTC. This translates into CASSVSQGSYGYTF. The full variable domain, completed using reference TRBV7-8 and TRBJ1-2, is GAGVSQSPRYKVAKRGQDVALRCDPISGHVSLFWYQQALGQGPEFLTYFQNEAQLDKSGLPSDRFFAERPEGSVSTLKIQRTQQEDSAVYLCASSVSQGSYGYTFGSGTRLTVV.

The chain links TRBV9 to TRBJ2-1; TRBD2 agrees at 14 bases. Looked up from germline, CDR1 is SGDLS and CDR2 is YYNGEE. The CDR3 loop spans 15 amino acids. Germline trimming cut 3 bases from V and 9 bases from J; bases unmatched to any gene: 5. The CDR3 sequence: CASSDGTSGGIEQFF. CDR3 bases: TGTGCCAGCAGCGATGGGACTAGCGGGGGTATTGAGCAGTTCTTC.

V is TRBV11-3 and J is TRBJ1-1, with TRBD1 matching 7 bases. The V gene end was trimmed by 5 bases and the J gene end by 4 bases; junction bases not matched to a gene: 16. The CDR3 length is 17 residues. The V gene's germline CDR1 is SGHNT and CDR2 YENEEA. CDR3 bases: TGTGCCAGCAGCCTCCGACAGGGCGGGTGGAAGGGCACTGAAGCTTTCTTT. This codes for CASSLRQGGWKGTEAFF.

The CDR3 loop reads CASSLRGDYHEQYF. CDR3 coding DNA: TGTGCCAGCAGTCTCCGAGGCGACTACCACGAGCAGTACTTC. V usage is TRBV27 and J usage is TRBJ2-7; tentatively, D is TRBD2 (5 bases). Germline lookup yields CDR1 MNHEY and CDR2 SMNVEV (reference sequence). The CDR3 is 14 residues long. V lost 5 bases, J lost 5 bases, and 16 bases lay in between.

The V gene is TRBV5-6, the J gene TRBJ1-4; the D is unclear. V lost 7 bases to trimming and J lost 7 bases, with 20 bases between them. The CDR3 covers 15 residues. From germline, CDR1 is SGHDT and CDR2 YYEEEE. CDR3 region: CASVQWGVLGEKLFF. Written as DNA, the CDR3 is TGTGCCAGCGTACAATGGGGAGTACTGGGTGAAAAACTGTTTTTT.

The CDR3 spells CAWSLWGTDEKLFF. CDR3 nucleotides: TGTGCCTGGAGTCTTTGGGGGACAGACGAAAAACTGTTTTTT. This sequence joins TRBV30 and TRBJ1-4; TRBD1 matches at 7 bases. The germline V gene has CDR1 GTSNPN and CDR2 SVGIG (reference sequence). The ends lost 2 bases at V and 8 bases at J; junction bases unmatched: 8. CDR3 length equals 14 residues.

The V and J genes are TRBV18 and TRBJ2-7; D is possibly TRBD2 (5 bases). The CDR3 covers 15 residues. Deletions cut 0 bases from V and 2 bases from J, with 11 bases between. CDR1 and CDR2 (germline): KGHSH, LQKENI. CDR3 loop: CASSPPGRLTYEQYF. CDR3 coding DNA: TGTGCCAGCTCACCACCGGGGAGACTAACCTACGAGCAGTACTTC.

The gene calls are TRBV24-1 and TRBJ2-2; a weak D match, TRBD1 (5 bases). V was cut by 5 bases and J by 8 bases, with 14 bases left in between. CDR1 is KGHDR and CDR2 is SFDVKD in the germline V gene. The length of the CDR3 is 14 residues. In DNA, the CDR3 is TGTGCCACCAGTGGATTGGCAGGGCAAGGGGAGCTGTTTTTT. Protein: CATSGLAGQGELFF.

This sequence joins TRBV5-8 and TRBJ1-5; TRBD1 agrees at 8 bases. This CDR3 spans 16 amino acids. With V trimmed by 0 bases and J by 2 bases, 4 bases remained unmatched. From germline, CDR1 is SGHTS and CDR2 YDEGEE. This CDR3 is CASSLELDRGNQPQHF. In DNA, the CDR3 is TGTGCCAGCAGCTTGGAACTGGACAGGGGCAATCAGCCCCAGCATTTT. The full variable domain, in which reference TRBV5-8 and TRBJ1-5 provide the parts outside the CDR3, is EAGVTQSPTHLIKTRGQQATLRCSPISGHTSVYWYQQALGLGLQFLLWYDEGEERNRGNFPPRFSGRQFPNYSSELNVNALELEDSALYLCASSLELDRGNQPQHFGDGTRLSIL.